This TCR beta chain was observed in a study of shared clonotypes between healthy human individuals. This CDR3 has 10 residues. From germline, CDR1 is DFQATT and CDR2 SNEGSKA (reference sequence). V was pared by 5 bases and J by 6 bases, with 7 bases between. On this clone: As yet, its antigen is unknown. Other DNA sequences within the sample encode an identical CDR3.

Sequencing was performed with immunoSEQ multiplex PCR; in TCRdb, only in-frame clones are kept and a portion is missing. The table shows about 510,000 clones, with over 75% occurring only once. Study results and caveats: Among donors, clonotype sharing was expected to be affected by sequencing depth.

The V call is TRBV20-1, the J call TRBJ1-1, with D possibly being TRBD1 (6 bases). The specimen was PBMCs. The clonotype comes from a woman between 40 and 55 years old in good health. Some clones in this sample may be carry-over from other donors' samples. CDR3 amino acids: CSAGGAEAFF. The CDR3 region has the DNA TGCAGTGCTGGGGGCGCTGAAGCTTTCTTT.